Sequencing of this TCR beta chain was carried out in a study of breast tumors, draining lymph nodes, adjacent tissues. Overall study results and limits: That most tumor T cells come from lymph nodes remained unproven.

On this clonotype itself: Its antigen is unknown.

The lymph nodes were axillary draining lymph nodes from breast cancer patients. A single record per CDR3 protein comes from TCRdb applying MiXCR to the multiplex PCR reads. The table records 200,000 to 300,000 distinct CDR3 sequences, 30% of them present only once. Germline CDR1 reads MNHEY; CDR2 reads SVGEGT. The CDR3 has 14 amino acids. V lost 5 bases and J lost 8; bases outside the gene matches: 10. This chain connects TRBV6-2 or TRBV6-3 to TRBJ1-1; 8 bases map to TRBD1. The material sequenced was axillary lymph node tissue. The TCR comes from a female donor with breast cancer. Some clones in this sample may be carry-over from other donors' samples. In nucleotides, the CDR3 is TGTGCCAGCAGTCCCGGGACAGGCCTTGGGGAAGCTTTCTTT. It codes for CASSPGTGLGEAFF.